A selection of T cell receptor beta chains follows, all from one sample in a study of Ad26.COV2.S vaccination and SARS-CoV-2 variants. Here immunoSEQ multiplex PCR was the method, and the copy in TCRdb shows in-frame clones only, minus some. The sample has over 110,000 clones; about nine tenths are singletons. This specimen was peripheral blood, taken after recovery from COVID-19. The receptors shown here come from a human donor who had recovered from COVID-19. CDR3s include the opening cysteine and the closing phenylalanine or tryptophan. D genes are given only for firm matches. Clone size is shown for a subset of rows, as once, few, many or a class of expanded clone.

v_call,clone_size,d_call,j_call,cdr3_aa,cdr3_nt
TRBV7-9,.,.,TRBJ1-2,CASSLAPANYGYTF,TGTGCCAGCAGCTTAGCGCCAGCTAACTATGGCTACACCTTC
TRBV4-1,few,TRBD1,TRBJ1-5,CASSQEVTGDQPQHF,TGCGCCAGCAGCCAAGAGGTCACAGGGGATCAGCCCCAGCATTTT
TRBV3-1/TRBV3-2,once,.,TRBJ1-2,CASSQDASADYGYTF,TGTGCCAGCAGCCAAGATGCATCGGCGGACTATGGCTACACCTTC
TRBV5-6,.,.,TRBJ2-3,CASSAQPGPNTDTQYF,TGTGCCAGCAGCGCCCAACCGGGACCCAACACAGATACGCAGTATTTT
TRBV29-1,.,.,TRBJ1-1,CSVQGGYSEAFF,TGCAGCGTACAGGGTGGCTATTCTGAAGCTTTCTTT
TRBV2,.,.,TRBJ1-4,CASSSGVRSEKLFF,TGTGCCAGCAGTAGTGGGGTCCGGAGTGAAAAACTGTTTTTT
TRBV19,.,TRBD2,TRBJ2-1,CASSMRELAGNEQFF,TGTGCCAGTAGTATGAGGGAACTAGCGGGCAATGAGCAGTTCTTC
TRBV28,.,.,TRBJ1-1,CASSFGRDQNTEAFF,TGTGCCAGCAGTTTTGGGAGAGACCAGAACACTGAAGCTTTCTTT
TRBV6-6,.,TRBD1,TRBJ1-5,CASSYSGQGSNQPQHF,TGTGCCAGCAGTTACTCGGGACAGGGAAGCAATCAGCCCCAGCATTTT
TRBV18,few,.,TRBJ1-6,CASSPYQGGSPLHF,TGTGCCAGCTCTCCATATCAGGGAGGTTCACCCCTCCACTTT
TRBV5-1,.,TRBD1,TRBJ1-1,CASSRTGDLNTEAFF,TGCGCCAGCAGTCGTACAGGGGACCTCAACACTGAAGCTTTCTTT
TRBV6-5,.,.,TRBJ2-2,CASRPGQSTGELFF,TGTGCCAGCAGGCCCGGACAGAGCACCGGGGAGCTGTTTTTT
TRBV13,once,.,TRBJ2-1,CASSTQGRNNEQFF,TGTGCCAGCAGCACCCAGGGGAGGAACAATGAGCAGTTCTTC
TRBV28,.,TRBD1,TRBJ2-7,CASSFPRTGSLGEQYF,TGTGCCAGCAGTTTTCCCAGGACAGGTTCCCTCGGCGAGCAGTACTTC
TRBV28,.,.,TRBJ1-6,CASSLPNSPLHF,TGTGCCAGCAGCCTCCCGAATTCACCCCTCCACTTT
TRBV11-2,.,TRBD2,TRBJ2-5,CASSPSGEGETQYF,TGTGCCAGCAGCCCGAGCGGGGAGGGGGAGACCCAGTACTTC
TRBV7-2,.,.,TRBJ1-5,CASSLGNRQPQHF,TGTGCCAGCAGCTTAGGCAACCGACAGCCCCAGCATTTT
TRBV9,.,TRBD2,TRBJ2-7,CASSPRLAGAIYEQYF,TGTGCCAGCAGCCCCCGACTAGCGGGGGCGATTTACGAGCAGTACTTC
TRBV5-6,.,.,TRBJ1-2,CASSYWTAYGYTF,TGTGCCAGCAGTTATTGGACAGCCTATGGCTACACCTTC
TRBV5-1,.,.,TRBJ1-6,CASSLGSHSPLHF,TGCGCCAGCAGCTTGGGGAGTCATTCACCCCTCCACTTT
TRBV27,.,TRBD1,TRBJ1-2,CASSLSGGNYGYTF,TGTGCCAGCAGTTTATCAGGGGGCAACTATGGCTACACCTTC
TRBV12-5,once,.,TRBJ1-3,CASGLVLGGNSGNTIYF,TGTGCTAGTGGTTTGGTACTGGGGGGGAACTCTGGAAACACCATATATTTT
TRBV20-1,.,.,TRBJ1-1,CSARRSTEAFF,TGCAGTGCTAGAAGGAGCACTGAAGCTTTCTTT
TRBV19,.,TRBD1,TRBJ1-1,CASSPRTGGTEAFF,TGTGCCAGTAGTCCACGGACAGGGGGGACTGAAGCTTTCTTT
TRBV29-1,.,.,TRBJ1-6,CSVEDQDNSPLHF,TGCAGCGTTGAAGATCAGGACAATTCACCCCTCCACTTT
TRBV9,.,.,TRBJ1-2,CASSVGFAKDYGYTF,TGTGCCAGCAGCGTGGGGTTTGCCAAGGACTATGGCTACACCTTC
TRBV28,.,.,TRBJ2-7,CASSSPDIAYEQYF,TGTGCCAGCAGTTCGCCTGACATCGCCTACGAGCAGTACTTC
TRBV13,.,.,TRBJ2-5,CASSNRENQETQYF,TGTGCCAGCAGCAACAGGGAGAATCAAGAGACCCAGTACTTC
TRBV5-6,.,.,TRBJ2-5,CASSRGFPRPQETQYF,TGTGCCAGCAGCCGGGGGTTCCCAAGGCCCCAAGAGACCCAGTACTTC
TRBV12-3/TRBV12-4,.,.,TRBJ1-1,CASSLREAFF,TGTGCCAGCAGTTTAAGGGAAGCTTTCTTT
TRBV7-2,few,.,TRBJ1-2,CASSLGGTTIMDYTF,TGTGCCAGCAGCTTGGGGGGAACCACCATCATGGACTACACCTTC
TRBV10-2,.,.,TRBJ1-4,CASSESVGRANEKLFF,TGCGCCAGCAGTGAGTCAGTAGGACGGGCGAATGAAAAACTGTTTTTT
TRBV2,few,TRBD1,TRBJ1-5,CASRPQGVGNQPQHF,TGTGCCAGCAGGCCCCAGGGGGTGGGAAATCAGCCCCAGCATTTT
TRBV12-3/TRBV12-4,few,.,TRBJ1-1,CASSFGGTEAFF,TGTGCCAGCAGTTTCGGGGGCACTGAAGCTTTCTTT
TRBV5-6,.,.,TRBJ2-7,CASSQTESGWGYEQYF,TGTGCCAGCAGCCAGACGGAGAGCGGGTGGGGATACGAGCAGTACTTC
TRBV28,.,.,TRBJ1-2,CASSSPRAGGSPSGGYTF,TGTGCCAGCAGCTCTCCCAGGGCAGGAGGATCCCCTAGCGGTGGCTACACCTTC
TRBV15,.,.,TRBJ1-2,CATSRDRSQGLGYTF,TGTGCCACCAGCAGAGATCGGTCGCAGGGGCTGGGCTACACCTTC
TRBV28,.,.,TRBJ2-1,CASSTDREVYNEQFF,TGTGCCAGCAGTACCGACAGGGAGGTATACAATGAGCAGTTCTTC
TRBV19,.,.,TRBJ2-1,CASSIGVDEQFF,TGTGCCAGTAGTATTGGGGTGGATGAGCAGTTCTTC
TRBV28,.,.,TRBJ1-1,CASSFIGGYNTEAFF,TGTGCCAGCAGTTTTATCGGGGGCTATAACACTGAAGCTTTCTTT
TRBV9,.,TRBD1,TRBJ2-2,CASSTTTGGAWSGRTGELFF,TGTGCCAGCAGCACGACGACAGGGGGCGCCTGGTCTGGACGCACCGGGGAGCTGTTTTTT
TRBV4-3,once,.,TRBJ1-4,CASSQEWTGTGYEKLFF,TGCGCCAGCAGCCAAGAGTGGACCGGGACCGGTTATGAAAAACTGTTTTTT